Listed here is a single T cell receptor beta chain. What it binds is unknown. These data belong to a study of vaccination effects on CD4 cells after COVID-19. In the study overall: Each participant was administered two doses of either the BNT162b2 or the mRNA-1273 vaccine. Study-level findings and limits: Clones induced by infection and by vaccine showed marked clonal contraction late after vaccination.

Under the ViraFEST assay, PBMC were stimulated with viral peptide pools so that antigen-specific CD4+ T cells expanded. Sequencing was performed afterwards. The culture ran for approximately 10 days before CD4+ T cells were isolated. None of these healthy vaccinees had been infected with SARS-CoV-2 before vaccination. Trimming left V 2 bases short and J 4 bases short, with 9 bases between. The germline V gene encodes CDR1 SGHVS and CDR2 FQNEAQ. CDR3 length: 14 residues. Sequencing used immunoSEQ multiplex PCR; TCRdb keeps in-frame clones, though not all of them. The sample lists tens of thousands of clones, about four fifths occurring once.

The chain has TRBV7-8 and TRBJ1-5; D is unclear. The material was CD4+ T cells from PBMCs cultured with HCoV-NL63 spike peptides, obtained before COVID-19 vaccination. The TCR sequence derives from a human donor who received a COVID-19 vaccine. CDR3 amino acids: CASSLNQINQPQHF. The DNA for the CDR3 is TGTGCCAGCAGCTTAAACCAGATTAATCAGCCCCAGCATTTT.